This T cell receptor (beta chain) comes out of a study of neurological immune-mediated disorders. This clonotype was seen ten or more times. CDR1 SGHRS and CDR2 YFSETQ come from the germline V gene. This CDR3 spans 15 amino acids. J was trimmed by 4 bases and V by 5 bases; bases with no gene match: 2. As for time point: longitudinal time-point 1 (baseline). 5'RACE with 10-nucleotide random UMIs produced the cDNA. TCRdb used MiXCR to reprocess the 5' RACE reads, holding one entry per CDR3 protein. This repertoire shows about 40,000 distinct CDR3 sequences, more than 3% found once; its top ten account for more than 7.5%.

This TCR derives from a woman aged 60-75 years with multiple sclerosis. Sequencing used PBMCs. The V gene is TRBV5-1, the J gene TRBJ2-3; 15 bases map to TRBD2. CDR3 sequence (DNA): TGCGCCAGCAGTCGGACTAGCGGGGGGGCAGATACGCAGTATTTT. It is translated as CASSRTSGGADTQYF.